This T cell receptor (beta chain) was profiled in a study of cytomegalovirus exposure and HLA in healthy donors (dated by TCRdb to about 2017). Describing the broader study: In an earlier analysis of fewer than 750 of the donors, 250 to 350 Gb of sequence data and just under 120 million unique TCR beta sequences from 150 million to 200 million T cells were reported. About 280 gigabases of sequencing data and around 90 million unique TCR sequences made up an early release that covered 500 to 700 HLA-typed donors. Of the 300 to 500 genotyped donors, over 80% were placed in the genetic ancestry cluster associated with self-reported Caucasian donors. The study aimed to test whether signatures of past pathogen exposure could be identified by cataloging public T cell receptors. Using immunosequencing, the study profiled T cell repertoires from about 650 subjects and related those repertoires to cytomegalovirus serostatus. Along with the roughly 670-subject first cohort, a separate validation cohort of over a hundred different subjects was used. The study combined high-throughput TCR immunosequencing, statistical association of individual TCRs with disease status, and machine learning to predict cytomegalovirus infection status. A later analysis re-analyzed previously published TCR beta repertoires from approximately 670 donors and added high-resolution HLA genotyping to study TCR occurrence patterns. In the later analysis, no new phenotypic data were used to find candidate immune exposures; instead, reliance was placed on TCR beta sequences and their occurrence across donors. An earlier analysis of 450 to 750 of the donors used high-throughput TCR beta sequencing to judge whether each TCR beta V gene segment behaved as functional or pseudogenic. Donor age, sex, ethnicity and CMV serostatus were compiled together with the repertoire data. A later genetic analysis used genome-wide SNP genotypes for about three fifths of the 666 donors, treating that subset as a discovery cohort. All discovery cohort repertoires had been generated on a single sequencing platform. HLA typing covered class I and class II loci at four-digit resolution. The number of typed donors differed by locus: roughly 629-640 for A, B, C, DRB1 and DQB1; 522 for DQA1; approximately 610 for DPA1; and around 490 for DPB1. Because of strong linkage in the cohort, four to six DR-DQ haplotypes were treated as single units for association and clustering. On average, 235,054 unique TCR beta nucleotide sequences were sequenced per donor among a few hundred genotyped donors of the cohort, with approximately 18% of those sequences being non-productive.

The paper as a whole reports these results and caveats: V-gene and J-gene trimming of TCR beta chains was associated with a missense DCLRE1C variant in a later genetic analysis, and the association was replicated in an independent cohort. A later analysis found that TCR association rates varied across HLA loci, with DRB1 alleles showing the most associated TCRs and HLA-C alleles the fewest. Because counts were too low, approximately 15 rarely observed V segments, including chromosome 9 orphons, were excluded from the earlier analysis of several hundred of the donors. A group of highly shared sequence variants was considered likely to be a technical artifact of the sequencing pipeline. A later analysis found that most CMV-associated TCR beta chains appeared HLA-restricted, with HLA associations seemingly driven largely by CMV exposure. In an earlier analysis of some 540 of the donors, most TCR beta V segments appeared in productive rearrangements about 87% or about 30% of the time, broadly matching IMGT annotations. The authors suggested that the approach could potentially be generalized to other disease states and immunological phenotypes. The study gave a list of 150 to 200 TCR beta chains associated with cytomegalovirus. This cohort had only TCR beta chains sequenced, and the lack of alpha or paired-chain data limited which features could be detected. Because HLA typing was missing for some donors at each locus, association tests included only the typed subset. When HLA alleles, especially DR and DQ, strongly co-occurred, attributing TCR associations to individual alleles was difficult. Several of the top co-occurrence clusters appeared to be linked to parvovirus B19, influenza, CMV and Epstein-Barr virus, according to a later analysis. Linkage disequilibrium might explain the correlated functional status among segregating V segments, but an unknown experimental factor could not be excluded. Sequencing depth was assumed to be roughly uniform across donors in the presence/absence analyses, though that assumption may not hold. The 87-base-pair reads could not distinguish some IMGT-functional V segments, including TRBV6-2 and TRBV6-3, so those segments were excluded. A further reported finding was that TCR beta sequences accurately predicted the HLA-A and HLA-B alleles for most subjects in the first cohort. Cytomegalovirus status was reported to be diagnosed by the classifier with high specificity and sensitivity in both the original and validation cohorts. Compared with the approximately 600-donor mean, donors in an Asian-associated ancestry cluster had fewer N-insertions in productive TCRs, according to a later genetic analysis. The only immune exposure information available for the cohort was CMV serostatus. A later analysis associated approximately 17,000 TCR beta sequences with specific HLA alleles at a false discovery rate of 0.05. In a later analysis, HLA-associated TCR beta chains showed more clonal expansion and lower generation probabilities than non-associated chains that were equally common. While some public TCRs were present in many individuals, most TCR sequences turned up only very rarely across donors. A few of the identified cytomegalovirus-associated TCR beta chains were confirmed in vitro to be specific for cytomegalovirus antigens.

With respect to this clone: Its target antigen remains unknown. Base-call qualities are not available, and no considerably larger clone is one nucleotide away.

The cohort consisted of 600 to 700 healthy bone marrow donors. All cohort members were sampled while nominally healthy, although unrecorded immune exposures were likely present. The donor tested CMV seronegative and was one of the 352 seronegative cohort members. Every donor gave a peripheral blood sample, and the peripheral blood mononuclear cells from that sample were used for TCR beta sequencing. Genomic DNA extraction from the blood cell samples was performed with the Qiagen DNeasy Blood Extraction Kit. Its CDR3 holds 17 amino acids, cysteine through phenylalanine. Of the read, only the CDR3 DNA is kept; its 51 bases are in frame from base 1. Reading the germline V gene gives CDR1 KGHSH and CDR2 LQKENI. Compared with germline, V lacks 5 bases and J lacks 0 bases; bases without a gene match: 10. Receptor libraries were prepared by the immunoSEQ multiplex PCR assay. For the multiplex PCR, a mixture combining 60 forward primers for TCR Vbeta segments and 13 reverse primers for TCR Jbeta segments was used. A multiplex PCR assay on genomic DNA amplified the CDR3 region of rearranged TCR beta genes. On the Illumina HiSeq System, the amplified TCR beta libraries were sequenced as 87-base-pair reads. As for the authors' bioinformatics: Across the 500 to 850 repertoires, a later analysis counted some 81 million unique TCR beta chains, 9 million to 14 million of which were shared by at least two donors. Raw reads were error-corrected and collapsed into unique sequences with a nearest-neighbor algorithm that merged closely related sequences to remove PCR and sequencing errors. To assign V, D and J gene segments, CDR3 sequences were aligned to IMGT reference sequences. For a sequence to be retained, at least a six-nucleotide match to both a V gene segment and a J gene segment was required. A rearrangement counted as productive if the CDR3 had no stop codons and remained in frame with V and J, and every other rearrangement counted as non-productive. CDR3 was defined according to IMGT convention as the region running from the second conserved V-encoded cysteine to the conserved J-encoded phenylalanine. Sequences without an unambiguous match to a single V gene segment were excluded from the earlier analysis of almost 600 of the donors. An earlier analysis of 587 of the donors called V segments functional above 56.7% productive rearrangements and segregating when the between-donor standard deviation exceeded 5%. To diagnose cytomegalovirus status from the catalog of TCR beta chain sequences, a statistical classification framework was built. In a later analysis, V and J genes were assigned by comparing TCR nucleotide sequences against IMGT/GENE-DB human TR gene sequences. In a later analysis, CDR3 sequences and most-parsimonious VDJ recombination scenarios were assigned using the TCRdist pipeline. In a later analysis, each TCR beta chain was defined by its CDR3 amino acid sequence together with its V-gene family, and reads lacking a unique V-gene family were excluded. A later analysis removed 500 to 600 highly shared, low-generation-probability nucleotide sequences to deal with suspected cross-contamination and a sequencing artifact. In a later analysis, a clonal expansion index for each public chain was calculated from normalized within-repertoire ranks of inferred template counts. A later analysis computed generation probabilities with a VDJ recombination model fitted to out-of-frame rearrangements, and checked the results against IGoR. In a later analysis, TCR-TCR, TCR-HLA and TCR-CMV co-occurrence was scored with hypergeometric tests, and a repertoire-size bias correction was applied to TCR pairs. To estimate false discovery rates, a later analysis permuted the HLA or CMV assignments 20 times. In a later analysis, co-occurring TCRs were grouped with DBSCAN, and TCRdist sequence similarity was added when clustering was performed within HLA-allele-positive subsets. Co-occurrence clustering excluded repertoires with fewer than 30,000 or more than 120,000 public chains, plus five with anomalous nucleotide sharing. The source is immuneACCESS, and TCRdb retained only in-frame sequences with V and J called. Part of the clones is not carried over; for the studies checked, unresolved V genes explain less than half of this, and the remainder is unexplained. The D gene and trimming were derived from the DNA, and the V and J assignments and clone size from that table. The sample data list some 140,000 clones, and roughly four fifths of these were observed just once. The ten largest account for about 1.2% of the sample.

Material for sequencing was PBMCs. The TCR sequence derives from a woman between 35 and 50 years old in good health and CMV-seronegative. Rearrangement joined TRBV18 to TRBJ2-1; TRBD1 lines up with 7 middle nucleotides. The CDR3 region reads CASSRTGLRSSYNEQFF. The DNA sequence follows: TGTGCCAGCTCAAGGACAGGCCTTAGGAGCTCCTACAATGAGCAGTTCTTC. The CDR3, completed at both ends by the reference TRBV18 and TRBJ2-1 genes, gives the full variable domain NAGVMQNPRHLVRRRGQEARLRCSPMKGHSHVYWYRQLPEEGLKFMVYLQKENIIDESGMPKERFSAEFPKEGPSILRIQQVVRGDSAAYFCASSRTGLRSSYNEQFFGPGTRLTVL.